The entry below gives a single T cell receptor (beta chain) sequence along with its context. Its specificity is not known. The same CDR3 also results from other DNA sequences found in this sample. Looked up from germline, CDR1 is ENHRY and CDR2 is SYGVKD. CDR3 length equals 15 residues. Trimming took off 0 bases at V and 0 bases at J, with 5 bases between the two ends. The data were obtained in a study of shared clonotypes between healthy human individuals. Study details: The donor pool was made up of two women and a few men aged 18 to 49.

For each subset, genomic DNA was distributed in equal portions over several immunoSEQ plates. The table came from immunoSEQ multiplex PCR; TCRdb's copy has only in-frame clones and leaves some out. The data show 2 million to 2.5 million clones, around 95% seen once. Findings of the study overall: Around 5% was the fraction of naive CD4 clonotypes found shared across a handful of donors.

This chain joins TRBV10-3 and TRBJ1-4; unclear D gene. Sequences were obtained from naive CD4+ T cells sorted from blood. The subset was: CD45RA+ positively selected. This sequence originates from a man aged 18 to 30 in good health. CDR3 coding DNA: TGTGCCATCAGTGAGTCTGGGTCAACTAATGAAAAACTGTTTTTT. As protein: CAISESGSTNEKLFF.